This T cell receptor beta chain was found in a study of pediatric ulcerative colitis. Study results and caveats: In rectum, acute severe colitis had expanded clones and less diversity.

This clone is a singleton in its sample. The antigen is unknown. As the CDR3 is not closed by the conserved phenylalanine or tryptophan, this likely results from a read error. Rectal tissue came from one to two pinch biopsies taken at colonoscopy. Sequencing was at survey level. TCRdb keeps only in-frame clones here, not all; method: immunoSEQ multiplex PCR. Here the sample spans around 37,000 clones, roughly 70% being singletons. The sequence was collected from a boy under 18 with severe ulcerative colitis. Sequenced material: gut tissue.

CDR3 protein: CASSLDSQNSPLHL. In DNA, the CDR3 is TGTGCCAGCAGCTTGGACAGCCAGAATTCACCCCTCCACCTT. This chain connects TRBV7-9 to TRBJ1-6, with D possibly matching TRBD1 (6 bases). The V gene's germline CDR1 is SEHNR and CDR2 FQNEAQ (reference sequence). The CDR3 runs 14 residues. V was cut by 3 bases and J by 7 bases, with 10 bases left in between.